This is a list of T cell receptor beta chains from one sample in a study of vaccination and CD4 T cells after COVID-19. These receptors have no identified antigens. TCRdb reprocessed the PCR reads with MiXCR, giving one entry per CDR3 protein. The sample shows about 15,000 distinct CDR3 sequences, 39% of them seen only once. The specimen was CD4+ T cells from blood, cultured in vitro, collected before SARS-CoV-2 vaccination. Receptors were obtained from a human donor who had recovered from COVID-19. The CDR3 runs from the conserved cysteine through the conserved F or W. Size values are once, few and many counts, or a class for expanded clones, and some rows have none.

cdr3_aa: CSARGGGGALGYTF
j_call: TRBJ1-2
clone_size: few
v_call: TRBV20-1

cdr3_aa: CSARGQGRNTIYF
j_call: TRBJ1-3
clone_size: -
v_call: TRBV20-1

cdr3_aa: CASSPDRGNTGELFF
j_call: TRBJ2-2
clone_size: -
v_call: TRBV12-3/TRBV12-4

cdr3_aa: CSVERGGITEAFF
j_call: TRBJ1-1
clone_size: -
v_call: TRBV29-1

cdr3_aa: CASSPARDTEAFF
j_call: TRBJ1-1
clone_size: -
v_call: TRBV6-1

cdr3_aa: CASSPWTGTEAFF
j_call: TRBJ1-1
clone_size: -
v_call: TRBV7-9

cdr3_aa: CATQQGQANTEAFF
j_call: TRBJ1-1
clone_size: -
v_call: TRBV7-9

cdr3_aa: CASSAQSGLFYNEQFF
j_call: TRBJ2-1
clone_size: -
v_call: TRBV19

cdr3_aa: CSARDRGANYGYTF
j_call: TRBJ1-2
clone_size: -
v_call: TRBV20-1

cdr3_aa: CASSIKRTTGYSNQPQHF
j_call: TRBJ1-5
clone_size: few
v_call: TRBV19

cdr3_aa: CATSETSGTHTDTQYF
j_call: TRBJ2-3
clone_size: few
v_call: TRBV24-1

cdr3_aa: CSARDVAGRNTEAFF
j_call: TRBJ1-1
clone_size: few
v_call: TRBV20-1

cdr3_aa: CASSLVATAGGLFF
j_call: TRBJ2-2
clone_size: -
v_call: TRBV7-2

cdr3_aa: CASSPTGSNTEAFF
j_call: TRBJ1-1
clone_size: -
v_call: TRBV12-3/TRBV12-4

cdr3_aa: CASSRGGTRNSPLHF
j_call: TRBJ1-6
clone_size: -
v_call: TRBV7-8

cdr3_aa: CATTGFLNTEAFF
j_call: TRBJ1-1
clone_size: -
v_call: TRBV19

cdr3_aa: CASSESIGSITGYTF
j_call: TRBJ1-2
clone_size: -
v_call: TRBV10-1

cdr3_aa: CASSRDEGYGYTF
j_call: TRBJ1-2
clone_size: few
v_call: TRBV2

cdr3_aa: CASSYSGTDTQYF
j_call: TRBJ2-3
clone_size: few
v_call: TRBV6-5

cdr3_aa: CASSRMRENTEAFF
j_call: TRBJ1-1
clone_size: once
v_call: TRBV7-8

cdr3_aa: CASRTYRGHTEAFF
j_call: TRBJ1-1
clone_size: -
v_call: TRBV12-3/TRBV12-4

cdr3_aa: CASSVGQGLAYGYTF
j_call: TRBJ1-2
clone_size: -
v_call: TRBV5-6

cdr3_aa: CASSPGHLNTEAFF
j_call: TRBJ1-1
clone_size: few
v_call: TRBV19

cdr3_aa: CAWSVGQGRRKTEAFF
j_call: TRBJ1-1
clone_size: few
v_call: TRBV30

cdr3_aa: CASSETGGPYEQYF
j_call: TRBJ2-7
clone_size: -
v_call: TRBV2

cdr3_aa: CASSGGTAEGNEQYF
j_call: TRBJ2-7
clone_size: -
v_call: TRBV6-1

cdr3_aa: CASSQDNSYNEQFF
j_call: TRBJ2-1
clone_size: -
v_call: TRBV4-3

cdr3_aa: CASSSARTGGSYGYTF
j_call: TRBJ1-2
clone_size: -
v_call: TRBV12-3/TRBV12-4

cdr3_aa: CASSNLPGTGGGWNTEAFF
j_call: TRBJ1-1
clone_size: -
v_call: TRBV18

cdr3_aa: CATSSVRSYGYTF
j_call: TRBJ1-2
clone_size: -
v_call: TRBV24-1

cdr3_aa: CSARPWVQLDTQYF
j_call: TRBJ2-3
clone_size: few
v_call: TRBV20-1

cdr3_aa: CASSSARGANYGYTF
j_call: TRBJ1-2
clone_size: few
v_call: TRBV5-1

cdr3_aa: CASGLVQGNSPLHF
j_call: TRBJ1-6
clone_size: -
v_call: TRBV12-5

cdr3_aa: CASSLAGGNYEQYF
j_call: TRBJ2-7
clone_size: -
v_call: TRBV7-8

cdr3_aa: CASSLRAGFMNTEAFF
j_call: TRBJ1-1
clone_size: -
v_call: TRBV11-2

cdr3_aa: CASSQNHRDGYTF
j_call: TRBJ1-2
clone_size: few
v_call: TRBV7-2

cdr3_aa: CSAILTGNIQYF
j_call: TRBJ2-4
clone_size: few
v_call: TRBV20-1

cdr3_aa: CASSLDPGGRTDTQYF
j_call: TRBJ2-3
clone_size: once
v_call: TRBV4-1

cdr3_aa: CASSPRPGTSGSDQYF
j_call: TRBJ2-7
clone_size: -
v_call: TRBV4-1

cdr3_aa: CASQTGGDSQPQHF
j_call: TRBJ1-5
clone_size: once
v_call: TRBV19

cdr3_aa: CASSPGQSYGYTF
j_call: TRBJ1-2
clone_size: few
v_call: TRBV18

cdr3_aa: CASSPYLRDRLPNTEAFF
j_call: TRBJ1-1
clone_size: medium-sized
v_call: TRBV27

cdr3_aa: CASSGRGAEETQYF
j_call: TRBJ2-5
clone_size: -
v_call: TRBV5-6

cdr3_aa: CASSDQETQYF
j_call: TRBJ2-5
clone_size: once
v_call: TRBV11-3

cdr3_aa: CASSQIGQGVMGKDTQYF
j_call: TRBJ2-3
clone_size: -
v_call: TRBV7-2

cdr3_aa: CASSEALTANTEAFF
j_call: TRBJ1-1
clone_size: -
v_call: TRBV2

cdr3_aa: CASSVRDSTYNEQFF
j_call: TRBJ2-1
clone_size: -
v_call: TRBV2

cdr3_aa: CSARGETSVYNEQFF
j_call: TRBJ2-1
clone_size: -
v_call: TRBV20-1

cdr3_aa: CASSVGGPINQPQHF
j_call: TRBJ1-5
clone_size: -
v_call: TRBV6-4

cdr3_aa: CASSQPSKGAGNEQFF
j_call: TRBJ2-1
clone_size: -
v_call: TRBV19

cdr3_aa: CSASARRPEGNEQFF
j_call: TRBJ2-1
clone_size: few
v_call: TRBV20-1

cdr3_aa: CASSMEGGTEAFF
j_call: TRBJ1-1
clone_size: -
v_call: TRBV19

cdr3_aa: CASSIGASGEYNEQFF
j_call: TRBJ2-1
clone_size: -
v_call: TRBV19

cdr3_aa: CASQSPLYTEAFF
j_call: TRBJ1-1
clone_size: few
v_call: TRBV28

cdr3_aa: CASSDLAVSSYEQYF
j_call: TRBJ2-7
clone_size: few
v_call: TRBV11-3

cdr3_aa: CASSGGQFTGELFF
j_call: TRBJ2-2
clone_size: -
v_call: TRBV6-1

cdr3_aa: CASSTMVRLGEQFF
j_call: TRBJ2-1
clone_size: few
v_call: TRBV19

cdr3_aa: CSARATGEGTEAFF
j_call: TRBJ1-1
clone_size: -
v_call: TRBV20-1

cdr3_aa: CASSLARQATTTRGYTF
j_call: TRBJ1-2
clone_size: few
v_call: TRBV7-2

cdr3_aa: CAISDPPGGQPQHF
j_call: TRBJ1-5
clone_size: few
v_call: TRBV10-3